The rows below give T cell receptor beta chains drawn from one sample of a study of kidney transplant recipient with SARS-CoV-2 infection. From the reads, TCRdb called clonotypes with MiXCR, one entry per CDR3 protein. This repertoire shows 200,000 to 250,000 distinct CDR3 sequences, 25% to 30% found once; its top ten account for nearly 7.5%. This sample comprised a blood sample, obtained at baseline and on day 111 from a kidney transplant recipient. The receptors stem from a male patient in his 30s who had COVID-19 and was a kidney transplant recipient. Part of the T cell pool may stem from the graft donor. CDR3s include the opening cysteine and the closing phenylalanine or tryptophan. D genes are given only for firm matches. Expanded clones are given a class, and other clones once, few, many or no size at all.

D gene	clone size	V gene	J gene	CDR3 protein	CDR3 DNA
NA	many	TRBV6-5	TRBJ1-1	CASSYSERNTEAFF	TGTGCCAGCAGTTACTCGGAGAGAAACACTGAAGCTTTCTTT
NA	many	TRBV5-3	TRBJ1-2	CARSKGVVRKTYGYTF	TGTGCCAGAAGTAAGGGAGTGGTGAGAAAGACCTATGGCTACACCTTC
TRBD2	few	TRBV12-3/TRBV12-4	TRBJ2-3	CASSLRLAGLTDTQYF	TGTGCCAGCAGTTTGAGGCTAGCGGGACTCACAGATACGCAGTATTTT
NA	many	TRBV20-1	TRBJ2-1	CSASSSERYYEQFF	TGCAGTGCTTCTAGCTCCGAGAGGTACTATGAGCAGTTCTTC
TRBD2	many	TRBV7-9	TRBJ2-1	CASSLDGLADSNEQFF	TGTGCCAGCAGCTTAGACGGCCTAGCGGATAGTAATGAGCAGTTCTTC
NA	many	TRBV5-1	TRBJ2-7	CASSFSRQRTEQYF	TGCGCCAGCAGCTTTTCGCGACAGAGGACCGAGCAGTACTTC
TRBD1	NA	TRBV6-1	TRBJ2-2	CASSETGQGGTGELFF	TGTGCCAGCAGTGAAACGGGACAGGGTGGCACCGGGGAGCTGTTTTTT
NA	many	TRBV3-1	TRBJ2-5	CASSQVQSARETQYF	TGTGCCAGCAGCCAAGTCCAGTCCGCCCGGGAGACCCAGTACTTC
NA	many	TRBV6-8	TRBJ1-2	CASSRMARSRKTYGYTF	TGTGCCAGCAGTCGTATGGCACGCTCTAGAAAGACCTATGGCTACACCTTC
TRBD1	NA	TRBV5-1	TRBJ1-2	CASILGTGGGYGYTF	TGCGCCAGCATCTTAGGGACAGGGGGCGGCTATGGCTACACCTTC
NA	many	TRBV12-3/TRBV12-4	TRBJ2-2	CASRLDQGTGELFF	TGTGCCAGCAGGCTCGATCAGGGCACCGGGGAGCTGTTTTTT
TRBD1	NA	TRBV24-1	TRBJ2-3	CATSDSRQGGKDTQYF	TGTGCCACCAGTGATTCTCGACAGGGTGGGAAAGATACGCAGTATTTT
NA	many	TRBV12-3/TRBV12-4	TRBJ2-1	CASSFSWAYNEQFF	TGTGCCAGCAGTTTTAGTTGGGCGTACAATGAGCAGTTCTTC
TRBD2	NA	TRBV6-1	TRBJ2-3	CASSEEVGGFTDTQYF	TGTGCCAGCAGTGAAGAGGTGGGAGGGTTCACAGATACGCAGTATTTT